The 32 T cell receptor beta chains below all came from one sample that was sequenced in a study of post-analysis software for immune sequencing data. Which antigens these TCRs recognize remains unknown. Unique molecular identifiers had been added to the TCR beta cDNA libraries. TCRdb reanalysed the PCR reads using MiXCR and keeps one entry per CDR3 protein. The table has roughly 800,000 distinct CDR3 sequences, roughly 58% seen once. Study-wide results and limits: Patients had higher frequencies than controls of about 5 TRBV segments, including TRBV5-6, TRBV5-1 and TRBV20-1.

The sample taken for sequencing was blood. Receptor source: a girl aged 10 to 17 with multiple sclerosis.

V is TRBV9 and J is TRBJ1-1, with TRBD1 identical over 7 bases. CDR1 SGDLS and CDR2 YYNGEE come from the germline V gene. This CDR3 comprises 15 residues. V trimming: 0 bases; J trimming: 3 bases; junction bases outside the gene matches: 5. CDR3 loop: CASSVVPGGDTEAFF. The CDR3 DNA reads as TGTGCCAGCAGCGTAGTTCCAGGGGGAGACACTGAAGCTTTCTTT. The entire variable domain, with the rest obtained from reference TRBV9 and TRBJ1-1, is as follows: DSGVTQTPKHLITATGQRVTLRCSPRSGDLSVYWYQQSLDQGLQFLIQYYNGEERAKGNILERFSAQQFPDLHSELNLSSLELGDSALYFCASSVVPGGDTEAFFGQGTRLTVV.

In its sample, this clonotype was seen a few times. The chain is built from TRBV7-2 and TRBJ2-5; possible D gene TRBD2, 6 bases. Germline assignment: CDR1 SGHTA and CDR2 FQGNSA. CDR3 length: 16 amino acids. V gave up 2 bases and J gave up 4 bases, with 17 bases separating them. DNA for the CDR3: TGTGCCAGCAGCTTACACAGCGGGCGCACCTCAGAGACCCAGTACTTC. Its protein is CASSLHSGRTSETQYF.

This clonotype was seen only a few times. The chain couples TRBV6-1 to TRBJ1-2, with a possible D match to TRBD1 (5 bases). Germline CDR1 reads MNHNS; CDR2 reads SASEGT. V lost 0 bases and J lost 8, with 19 bases in between. The CDR3 extends over 16 amino acids. The CDR3 DNA reads TGTGCCAGCAGTGAAGCGTTCCTTGGGGCTCGGTACGGCTACACCTTC. Translation: CASSEAFLGARYGYTF.

Only one count was recorded for this clonotype. The chain recombines TRBV20-1 with TRBJ2-7; weak D call: TRBD2 (6 bases). CDR1 is DFQATT, CDR2 SNEGSKA, per germline (reference sequence). This CDR3 has 13 residues. V was trimmed by 5 bases and J by 1 base, leaving 12 bases between them. The CDR3 nucleotides read TGCAGTGCTTCGACTAGGGCGTCCTACGAGCAGTACTTC. Translation: CSASTRASYEQYF.

This chain links TRBV6-1 with TRBJ2-1, with D possibly matching TRBD1 (5 bases). Trimming stripped 6 bases from V and 4 bases from J, with 19 bases between. The V gene's germline CDR1 is MNHNS and CDR2 SASEGT. The CDR3 extends over 16 amino acids. The CDR3 sequence is CASRSPRTNTYNEQFF. CDR3 nucleotide sequence: TGTGCCAGCAGGTCCCCTCGGACAAACACTTACAATGAGCAGTTCTTC.

The chain is built from TRBV12-3 or TRBV12-4 and TRBJ2-1; maybe TRBD2 (6 bases). The CDR3 has 15 amino acids. V was shortened by 2 bases and J by 5 bases, with 13 bases between the two germline ends. DNA for the CDR3: TGTGCCAGCAGTTTAAAAAGCGGGCCTAACAATGAGCAGTTCTTC. Residues: CASSLKSGPNNEQFF.

The chain carries TRBV29-1 and TRBJ2-1; no definite D call. V dropped 1 base and J dropped 4 bases, with 5 bases sitting between them. This CDR3 contains 12 residues. Per the germline V gene, CDR1 is SQVTM and CDR2 is ANQGSEA. The CDR3 loop is CSVEVAYNEQFF. Here the CDR3 DNA reads TGCAGCGTTGAAGTGGCATACAATGAGCAGTTCTTC.

The gene calls are TRBV20-1 and TRBJ2-3; D remains ambiguous. Germline V gives CDR1 DFQATT, CDR2 SNEGSKA (reference sequence). This CDR3 has 11 residues. Here the CDR3 reads CSARPPDTQYF. The CDR3 nucleotides read TGCAGCGCTCGGCCTCCAGATACGCAGTATTTT.

The J gene is TRBJ2-1, the V gene TRBV29-1, with 8 bases that match TRBD2. CDR1 and CDR2 (germline): SQVTM, ANQGSEA. The CDR3 loop spans 14 amino acids. J gave up 6 bases and V 5 bases, and 9 bases lay outside the gene matches. This CDR3 reads CSVLLLGGGNEQFF. CDR3 sequence (DNA): TGCAGCGTTCTTCTTCTCGGGGGGGGCAATGAGCAGTTCTTC.

This chain uses TRBV5-1 with TRBJ2-7, with D possibly matching TRBD2 (5 bases). The CDR3 consists of 16 residues. V shed 0 bases and J shed 0 bases, with 13 bases lying between them. Germline V gene lookup returns CDR1 SGHRS and CDR2 YFSETQ. The CDR3 spells CASSLGASLGSYEQYF. As DNA, the CDR3 is TGCGCCAGCAGCTTGGGGGCTAGCCTAGGCTCCTACGAGCAGTACTTC.

In nucleotides, the CDR3 is TGCAGTGCTCCGACCTACAATGAGCAGTTCTTC. Its translation: CSAPTYNEQFF. The chain recombines TRBV20-1 with TRBJ2-1; D uncertain. CDR1 and CDR2 (germline): DFQATT, SNEGSKA (reference sequence). Trimming removed 5 bases at V and 2 bases at J, with 4 bases between. The CDR3 length is 11 residues.

This clonotype was detected only a few times. The J gene is TRBJ2-5, the V gene TRBV7-9; D unclear. V lost 1 base to trimming and J lost 2 bases, with 11 bases between them. Germline V gene sequence: CDR1 SEHNR, CDR2 FQNEAQ (reference sequence). CDR3 length: 15 amino acids. CDR3 region: CASSLGGVEQETQYF. The CDR3 region has the DNA TGTGCCAGCAGCTTAGGGGGTGTCGAACAAGAGACCCAGTACTTC.

A few counts support this clonotype. CDR3 bases: TGCGCCAGCAGCCAAGAGGGTCTGGGCCCCTCCGAGCAGTACTTC. Protein: CASSQEGLGPSEQYF. The V gene is TRBV4-1, the J gene TRBJ2-5; D is unclear. The tail of the sequence fits TRBJ2-7 better, so the J call may be wrong. This CDR3 has 15 residues. Germline V gives CDR1 MGHRA, CDR2 YSYEKL.

The V and J genes are TRBV10-3 and TRBJ2-1; tentatively, D is TRBD2 (6 bases). Deletions cut 6 bases from V and 5 bases from J, with 11 bases between. Germline-derived CDR1 and CDR2 are ENHRY and SYGVKD. The CDR3 spans 13 residues. The chain's CDR3 is CAISGRGNNEQFF. CDR3 DNA: TGTGCCATCAGCGGGCGGGGAAACAATGAGCAGTTCTTC.

This clonotype was counted only a few times. The V call is TRBV20-1, the J call TRBJ2-3, with a possible D match to TRBD1 (6 bases). Germline loops: CDR1 DFQATT, CDR2 SNEGSKA (reference sequence). The CDR3 spans 13 residues. V lost 6 bases, J lost 3 bases, and 13 bases lay in between. In DNA form, the CDR3 reads TGCAGTGCCACAGGGTTCCCTACAGATACGCAGTATTTT. Protein: CSATGFPTDTQYF.

The rearrangement joins TRBV10-3 to TRBJ2-7, with 7 bases fitting TRBD1. V lost 5 bases and J lost 3; bases outside the gene matches: 10. Per the germline V gene, CDR1 is ENHRY and CDR2 is SYGVKD. The CDR3 covers 15 residues. Written as DNA, the CDR3 is TGTGCCATCAGTCCTTCGGCAGGGGGTCTCTACGAGCAGTACTTC. Translating it yields CAISPSAGGLYEQYF.

The chain has TRBV29-1 and TRBJ2-5; 8 nucleotides line up with TRBD2. V gave up 4 bases and J gave up 4 bases; unmatched junction bases: 5. CDR3 size: 13 residues. From germline, CDR1 is SQVTM and CDR2 ANQGSEA. This CDR3 reads CSVGGTSRETQYF. The CDR3 DNA reads as TGCAGCGTTGGGGGGACTAGTCGAGAGACCCAGTACTTC.

A remark on this clonotype: One junction end disagrees with the germline gene, perhaps due to a read error. CDR3 coding DNA: TGTGCCAGCAGCCAAGATCCCGGAAATTACGAGCAGTACTTC. Amino acid sequence: CASSQDPGNYEQYF. The rearrangement uses TRBV4-1 and TRBJ2-7; D is unclear. CDR1 is MGHRA, CDR2 YSYEKL, per germline. The CDR3 is 14 residues long.

This clonotype was observed once. The genes are TRBV5-1 and TRBJ2-7; 7 nucleotides align to TRBD1. Germline V CDR1 and CDR2: SGHRS, YFSETQ. The CDR3 extends over 15 amino acids. V lost 4 bases, J lost 6 bases, and 13 bases stayed unmatched. The CDR3 region is CASSAKGQVLAEQYF. Written as DNA, the CDR3 is TGCGCCAGCAGCGCCAAAGGACAGGTTTTGGCCGAGCAGTACTTC.

The V gene is TRBV20-1, the J gene TRBJ2-5; D might be TRBD2 (6 bases). In germline, CDR1 is DFQATT, CDR2 SNEGSKA (reference sequence). This CDR3 is built from 14 residues. Trimming cost V 0 bases and J 2 bases, with 10 bases left between them. This CDR3 is CSARDLAKQETQYF. CDR3 bases: TGCAGTGCTAGAGATCTAGCGAAACAAGAGACCCAGTACTTC.

CDR3 residues: CATSSVLELQETQYF. As DNA, the CDR3 is TGTGCCACCAGCAGTGTATTGGAGCTCCAAGAGACCCAGTACTTC. The rearrangement joins TRBV15 to TRBJ2-5; D remains ambiguous. Germline V lookup: CDR1 LNHNV, CDR2 YYDKDF (reference sequence). V was clipped by 3 bases and J by 1 base, with 12 bases between them. This CDR3 has 15 amino acids.

In its sample, this clonotype was seen a few times. The DNA of the CDR3 is TGCGCCAGCAGCTTTATCGGCAGCGGAAACTCCTACAATGAGCAGTTCTTC. It codes for CASSFIGSGNSYNEQFF. V and J are TRBV5-1 and TRBJ2-1, with D perhaps TRBD2 (5 bases). Germline V gene sequence: CDR1 SGHRS, CDR2 YFSETQ. The CDR3 is made up of 17 amino acids. The V end lost 2 bases, the J end lost 0 bases, and 15 bases lay between the germline ends.

This clonotype was seen a few times. The chain carries TRBV29-1 and TRBJ2-7; TRBD1 is a possible D gene (6 bases). The CDR3 sequence is 14 residues long. The V end was cut by 6 bases, the J end by 7 bases, with 22 bases between. CDR1 and CDR2 (germline): SQVTM, ANQGSEA. The CDR3 DNA reads as TGCAGCGTGGCTCGGGACACCTCTGGGGAGGAGCAGTACTTC. It encodes CSVARDTSGEEQYF.

The gene calls are TRBV3-1 and TRBJ2-5; D possibly uses TRBD1 or TRBD2 (5 bases each). The CDR3 has 15 residues. V was clipped by 4 bases and J by 2 bases, with 14 bases between them. Germline lookup yields CDR1 LGHDT and CDR2 YNNKEL (reference sequence). CDR3 sequence: CASSRGIQEQETQYF. Here the CDR3 DNA reads TGTGCCAGCAGCCGAGGGATACAGGAACAAGAGACCCAGTACTTC.

The chain has TRBV2 and TRBJ1-2, with 7 bases that match TRBD1. Germline V gene data show CDR1 as SNHLY and CDR2 as FYNNEI. There are 13 residues in the CDR3. V lost 5 bases to trimming and J lost 7 bases; unmatched junction nucleotides: 7. The CDR3 DNA reads TGTGCCAGCAGTTCGACAGGGTCGGGTGGCTACACCTTC. It yields the protein CASSSTGSGGYTF. Drawing the rest from reference TRBV2 and TRBJ1-2, the complete variable domain is EPEVTQTPSHQVTQMGQEVILRCVPISNHLYFYWYRQILGQKVEFLVSFYNNEISEKSEIFDDQFSVERPDGSNFTLKIRSTKLEDSAMYFCASSSTGSGGYTFGSGTRLTVV.

This clonotype appeared a few times. The chain has TRBV12-3 or TRBV12-4 and TRBJ1-1; D possibly corresponds to TRBD1 (5 bases). The V end was cut by 6 bases, the J end by 1 base, with 12 bases between. CDR3 size: 14 residues. The CDR3 reads CASRLGAQNTEAFF. The CDR3, as DNA: TGTGCCAGCAGACTAGGGGCGCAGAACACTGAAGCTTTCTTT.

The chain recombines TRBV12-3 or TRBV12-4 with TRBJ2-6; D ambiguous. CDR3 length equals 16 residues. Trimming shortened V by 4 bases and J by 0 bases, and 10 bases separated the two germline ends. The CDR3 protein is CASSSREGSGANVLTF. In DNA form, the CDR3 reads TGTGCCAGCAGTTCTAGGGAAGGCTCTGGGGCCAACGTCCTGACTTTC.

This clonotype was picked up a small number of times. This chain joins TRBV5-1 and TRBJ2-7, with 11 positions matching TRBD2. The ends lost 6 bases at V and 6 bases at J; junction bases unmatched: 17. This CDR3 has 17 residues. The germline V gene encodes CDR1 SGHRS and CDR2 YFSETQ. The CDR3 nucleotides read TGCGCCAGCACCGACACTGAGGGGACTAGCGGCAAGATCGAGCAGTACTTC. Translating it yields CASTDTEGTSGKIEQYF.

The rearrangement joins TRBV12-3 or TRBV12-4 to TRBJ2-3; TRBD2 might be the D (6 bases). Trimming removed 5 bases at V and 4 bases at J, with 22 bases between. This CDR3 region has 17 residues. Here the CDR3 DNA reads TGTGCCAGCAGTGTAAGACTAGGCGGGGAAGTCCCAGATACGCAGTATTTT. It yields the protein CASSVRLGGEVPDTQYF.

This clonotype was recorded a few times. The V gene is TRBV5-1, the J gene TRBJ2-5; the match to TRBD2 covers 10 bases. Trimming cost V 1 base and J 4 bases; bases outside gene matches: 10. Germline CDR1 is SGHRS and CDR2 is YFSETQ. The CDR3 is 17 residues long. CDR3 amino acids: CASSLKGSGRAGETQYF. The DNA for the CDR3 is TGCGCCAGCAGCTTGAAGGGCAGCGGGAGGGCCGGAGAGACCCAGTACTTC.

The chain is built from TRBV20-1 and TRBJ2-1; perhaps D is TRBD1 or TRBD2 (5 bases each). The CDR3 loop spans 10 amino acids. Germline CDR1 reads DFQATT; CDR2 reads SNEGSKA (reference sequence). V was cut by 5 bases and J by 12 bases, with 11 bases left in between. CDR3 in amino acids: CSAPGTLQFF. CDR3 DNA sequence: TGCAGTGCTCCCGGGACGTTGCAGTTCTTC.

The chain has TRBV14 and TRBJ1-6; TRBD1 matches at 7 bases. The CDR3 runs 15 residues. Germline lookup yields CDR1 SGHDN and CDR2 FVKESK. J gave up 10 bases and V 4 bases, and 10 bases lay outside the gene matches. The CDR3 DNA sequence: TGTGCCAGCAGCCCGATAGACAGGGTTGAATCACCCCTCCACTTT. Translated, it gives CASSPIDRVESPLHF.